This T cell receptor beta chain was obtained from a study of blood T cells in healthy people across ages. Study observations and caveats: Researchers judged that diversity estimates from one million T cells fell short of true values.

A J-beta primer mix and a sample-barcoded 5' primer were used in a second PCR of about 6 to 12 cycles. Each of the cDNA molecules was tagged by a template-switch adaptor with 12 random nucleotides. Every sample gave at least 2.5 million paired-end reads containing CDR3. A single record per CDR3 protein comes from TCRdb applying MiXCR to the 5' RACE reads. The top ten hold about 6.7% of the sample, which has over a million distinct CDR3 sequences, 59% seen once. Every donor gave roughly 9.2 milliliters of peripheral blood. Germline-derived CDR1 and CDR2 are SNHLY and FYNNEI. Trimming cost V 5 bases and J 7 bases, with 15 bases left between them. There are 15 residues in the CDR3. Points on this clonotype: As yet, its antigen is unknown.

Sequenced input: blood. The chain employs TRBV2 and TRBJ1-6; D possibly corresponds to TRBD1 (5 bases). The receptor's source is a man between 18 and 29 years old in good health. The CDR3 protein is CASSSGTSGNSPLHF. Written as DNA, the CDR3 is TGTGCCAGCAGTTCTGGGACCTCGGGCAATTCACCCCTCCACTTT.